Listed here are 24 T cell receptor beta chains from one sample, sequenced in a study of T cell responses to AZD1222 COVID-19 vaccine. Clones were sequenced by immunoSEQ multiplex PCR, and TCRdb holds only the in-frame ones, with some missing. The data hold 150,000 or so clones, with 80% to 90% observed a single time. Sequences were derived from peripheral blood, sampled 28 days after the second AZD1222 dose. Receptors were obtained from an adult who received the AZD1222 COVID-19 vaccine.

This CDR3 is CASSPGQPNEQFF. CDR3 in DNA: TGTGCCAGCAGCCCGGGACAGCCCAATGAGCAGTTCTTC. This chain joins TRBV5-4 and TRBJ2-1; 7 bases are a match to TRBD1. The CDR3 length is 13 residues. Per the germline V gene, CDR1 is SGHNT and CDR2 is YYREEE (reference sequence). The V and J ends lost 4 bases and 6 bases, in that order; junction bases with no gene match: 4.

The CDR3 bases are TGCGCCAGCAGCTTGGATCTAGCACAGATAAGCGGTACGCAGTATTTT. Translation: CASSLDLAQISGTQYF. The chain carries TRBV5-1 and TRBJ2-3; D is possibly TRBD2 (5 bases). This CDR3 contains 16 residues. From germline, CDR1 is SGHRS and CDR2 YFSETQ. V lost 0 bases and J 8 bases, leaving 19 bases between the germline ends.

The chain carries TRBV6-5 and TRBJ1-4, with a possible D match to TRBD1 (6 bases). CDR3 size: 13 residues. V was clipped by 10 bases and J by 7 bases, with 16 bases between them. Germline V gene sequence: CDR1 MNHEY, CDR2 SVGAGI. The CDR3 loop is CATLGGAGEKLFF. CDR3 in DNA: TGTGCCACCCTCGGGGGGGCGGGTGAAAAACTGTTTTTT.

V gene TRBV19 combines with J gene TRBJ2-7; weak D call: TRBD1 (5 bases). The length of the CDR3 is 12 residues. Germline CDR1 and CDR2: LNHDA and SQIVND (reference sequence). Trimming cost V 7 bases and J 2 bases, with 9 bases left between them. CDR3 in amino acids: CASMTDTYEQYF. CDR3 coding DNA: TGTGCCAGTATGACAGATACCTACGAGCAGTACTTC. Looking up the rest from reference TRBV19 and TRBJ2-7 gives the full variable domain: DGGITQSPKYLFRKEGQNVTLSCEQNLNHDAMYWYRQDPGQGLRLIYYSQIVNDFQKGDIAEGYSVSREKKESFPLTVTSAQKNPTAFYLCASMTDTYEQYFGPGTRLTVT.

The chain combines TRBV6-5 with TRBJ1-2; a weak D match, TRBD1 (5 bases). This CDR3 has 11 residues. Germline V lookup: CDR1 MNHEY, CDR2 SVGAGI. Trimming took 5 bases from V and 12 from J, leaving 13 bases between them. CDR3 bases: TGTGCCAGCAGTATCCCGGGGCCCCACACCTTC. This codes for CASSIPGPHTF.

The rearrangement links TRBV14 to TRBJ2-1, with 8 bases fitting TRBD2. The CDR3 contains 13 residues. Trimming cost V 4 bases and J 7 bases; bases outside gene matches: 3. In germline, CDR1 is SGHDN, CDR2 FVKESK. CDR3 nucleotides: TGTGCCAGCAGCCGACTAGCGCTTAATGAGCAGTTCTTC. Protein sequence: CASSRLALNEQFF.

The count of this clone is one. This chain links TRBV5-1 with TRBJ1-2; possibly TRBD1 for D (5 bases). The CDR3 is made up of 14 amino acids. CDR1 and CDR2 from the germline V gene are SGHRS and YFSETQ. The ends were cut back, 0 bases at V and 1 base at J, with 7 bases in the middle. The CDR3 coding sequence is TGCGCCAGCAGCTTGGTTCAGGGTAACTATGGCTACACCTTC. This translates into CASSLVQGNYGYTF.

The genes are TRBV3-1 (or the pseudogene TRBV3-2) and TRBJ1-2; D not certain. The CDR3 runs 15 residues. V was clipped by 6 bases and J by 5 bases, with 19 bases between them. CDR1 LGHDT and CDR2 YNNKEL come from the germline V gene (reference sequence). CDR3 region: CASSPKVPRMYGYTF. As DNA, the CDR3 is TGTGCCAGCAGTCCAAAGGTTCCAAGGATGTATGGCTACACCTTC.

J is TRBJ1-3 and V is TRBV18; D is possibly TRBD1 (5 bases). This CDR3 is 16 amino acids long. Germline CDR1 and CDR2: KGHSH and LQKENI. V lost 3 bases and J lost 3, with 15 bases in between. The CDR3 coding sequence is TGTGCCAGCTCACCCGACTTTGGGGCAGGTGGAAACACCATATATTTT. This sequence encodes CASSPDFGAGGNTIYF.

The CDR3 DNA reads TGTGCCAGCAGTTTGACAGTAGGAGGGGAGCTGTTTTTT. Its translation: CASSLTVGGELFF. This rearrangement joins TRBV12-3 or TRBV12-4 to TRBJ2-2; a weak D match, TRBD1 (5 bases). Trimming took 3 bases from V and 8 from J, leaving 10 bases between them. This CDR3 contains 13 residues.

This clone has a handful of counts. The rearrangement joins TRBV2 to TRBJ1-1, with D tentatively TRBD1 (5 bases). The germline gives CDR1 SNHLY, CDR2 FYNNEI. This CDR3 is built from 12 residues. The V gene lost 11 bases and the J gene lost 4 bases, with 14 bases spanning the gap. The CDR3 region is CAFIRGSTEAFF. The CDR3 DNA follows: TGTGCCTTTATTCGGGGCTCCACTGAAGCTTTCTTT.

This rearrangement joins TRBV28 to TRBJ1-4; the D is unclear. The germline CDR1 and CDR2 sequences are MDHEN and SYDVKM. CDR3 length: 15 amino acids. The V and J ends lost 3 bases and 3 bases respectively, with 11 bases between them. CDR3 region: CASSFIGWSNEKLFF. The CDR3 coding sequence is TGTGCCAGCAGTTTCATTGGGTGGTCTAATGAAAAACTGTTTTTT.

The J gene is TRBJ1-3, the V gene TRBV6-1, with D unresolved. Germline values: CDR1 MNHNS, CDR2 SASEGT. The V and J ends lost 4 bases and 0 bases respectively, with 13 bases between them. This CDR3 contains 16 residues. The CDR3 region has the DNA TGTGCCAGCAGTGGAGGACTGCTGTACTCTGGAAACACCATATATTTT. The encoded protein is CASSGGLLYSGNTIYF.

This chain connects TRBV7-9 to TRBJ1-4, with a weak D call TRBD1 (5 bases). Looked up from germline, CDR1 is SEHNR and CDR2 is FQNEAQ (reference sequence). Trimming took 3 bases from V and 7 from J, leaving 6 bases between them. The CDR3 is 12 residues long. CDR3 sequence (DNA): TGTGCCAGCAGCTTCGGGGGTGAAAAACTGTTTTTT. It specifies CASSFGGEKLFF.

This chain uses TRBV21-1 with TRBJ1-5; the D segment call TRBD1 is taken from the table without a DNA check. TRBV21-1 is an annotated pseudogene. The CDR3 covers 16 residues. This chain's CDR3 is CASRQPGQGAQQPQHF. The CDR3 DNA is TGTGCCAGCAGACAACCGGGACAGGGGGCTCAGCAGCCCCAGCATTTT.

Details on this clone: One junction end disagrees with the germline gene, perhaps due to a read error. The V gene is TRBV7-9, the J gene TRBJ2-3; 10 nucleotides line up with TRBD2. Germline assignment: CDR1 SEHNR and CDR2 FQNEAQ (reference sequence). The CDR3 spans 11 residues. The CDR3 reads CASSLGLAIDF. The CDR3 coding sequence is TGTGCCAGCAGCCTGGGACTAGCGATTGACTTT.

CDR3 region: CASSRGTGGNEKLFF. CDR3 DNA sequence: TGTGCCAGCTCACGCGGGACAGGGGGCAACGAAAAACTGTTTTTT. V and J are TRBV18 and TRBJ1-4; 12 positions agree with TRBD1. This CDR3 is 15 amino acids long. Germline V gene data show CDR1 as KGHSH and CDR2 as LQKENI. V dropped 4 bases and J dropped 8; count of bases not matched to a gene: 5.

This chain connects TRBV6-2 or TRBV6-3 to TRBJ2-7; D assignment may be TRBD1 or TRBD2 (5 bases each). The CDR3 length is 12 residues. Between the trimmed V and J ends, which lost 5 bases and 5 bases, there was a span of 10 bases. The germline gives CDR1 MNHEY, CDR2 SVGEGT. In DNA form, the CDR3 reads TGTGCCAGCAGTCGCCGGGGACACGAGCAGTACTTC. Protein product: CASSRRGHEQYF.

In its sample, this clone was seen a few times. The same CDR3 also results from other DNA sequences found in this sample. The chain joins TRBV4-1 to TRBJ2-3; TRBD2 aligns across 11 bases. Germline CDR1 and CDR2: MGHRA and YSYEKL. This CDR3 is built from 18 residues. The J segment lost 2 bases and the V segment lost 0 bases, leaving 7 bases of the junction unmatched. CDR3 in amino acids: CASSQDELAGVNTDTQYF. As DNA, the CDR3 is TGCGCCAGCAGCCAAGATGAACTAGCGGGAGTGAACACAGATACGCAGTATTTT.

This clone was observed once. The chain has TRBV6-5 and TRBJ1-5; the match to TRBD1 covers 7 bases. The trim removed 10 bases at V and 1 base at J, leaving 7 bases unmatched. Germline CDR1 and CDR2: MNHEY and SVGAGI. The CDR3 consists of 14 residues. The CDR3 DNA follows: TGTGCCACAACAGACAGGGACAGCAATCAGCCCCAGCATTTT. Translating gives CATTDRDSNQPQHF.

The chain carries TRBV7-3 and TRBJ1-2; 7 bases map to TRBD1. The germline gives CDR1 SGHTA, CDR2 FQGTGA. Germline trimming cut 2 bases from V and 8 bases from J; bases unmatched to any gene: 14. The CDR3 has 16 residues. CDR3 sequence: CASSLDGPRGAYGYTF. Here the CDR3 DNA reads TGTGCCAGCAGCTTAGATGGGCCCAGGGGGGCTTACGGCTACACCTTC.

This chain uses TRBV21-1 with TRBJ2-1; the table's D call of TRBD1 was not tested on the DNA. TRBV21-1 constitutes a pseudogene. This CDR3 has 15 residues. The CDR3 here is CASSKGGQQYNEQFF. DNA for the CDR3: TGTGCCAGCAGCAAAGGGGGACAGCAATACAATGAGCAGTTCTTC.

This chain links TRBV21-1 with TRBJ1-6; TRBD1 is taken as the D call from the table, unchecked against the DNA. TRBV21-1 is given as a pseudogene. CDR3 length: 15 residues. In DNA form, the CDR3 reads TGTGCCAGACCACACCAAAGCTCCTATAATTCACCCCTCCACTTT. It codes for CARPHQSSYNSPLHF.

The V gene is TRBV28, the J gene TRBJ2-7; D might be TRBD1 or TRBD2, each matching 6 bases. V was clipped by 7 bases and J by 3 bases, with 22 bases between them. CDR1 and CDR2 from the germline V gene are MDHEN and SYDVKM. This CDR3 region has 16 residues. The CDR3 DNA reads TGTGCCAGCAACTCTATAGGGTGGGGGGCCGACTACGAGCAGTACTTC. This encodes CASNSIGWGADYEQYF.